These 10 T cell receptor beta chains were all obtained from the same sample, sequenced in a study of cytomegalovirus exposure and HLA in healthy donors. PCR involved 60 Vbeta and 13 Jbeta primers. The assay was immunoSEQ multiplex PCR, and TCRdb's table has in-frame clones only and misses some. The sample shows around 70,000 clones, and under 6.5% sits with its ten largest clones. The material sequenced was PBMCs. These TCRs come from a man between 40 and 49 years old in good health and CMV-seronegative.

The gene calls are TRBV7-9 and TRBJ1-2; TRBD1 matches at 12 bases. The CDR3 extends over 17 amino acids. Trimming took 1 base from V and 6 from J; bases not matched to a gene: 9. Germline V gives CDR1 SEHNR, CDR2 FQNEAQ (reference sequence). CDR3 DNA: TGTGCCAGCAGCTTAGGCGGGACAGGGGGCGGCTCCGATGGCTACACCTTC. Translation gives CASSLGGTGGGSDGYTF.

The chain employs TRBV7-2 and TRBJ2-2; 7 bases agree with TRBD2. The CDR3 is 16 residues long. J was trimmed by 4 bases and V by 2 bases; bases with no gene match: 7. Germline-derived CDR1 and CDR2 are SGHTA and FQGNSA. The CDR3 sequence is CASSLTAGAGTGELFF. The CDR3, as DNA: TGTGCCAGCAGCTTAACGGCGGGAGCGGGCACCGGGGAGCTGTTTTTT.

V usage is TRBV10-1 and J usage is TRBJ2-7; D possibly corresponds to TRBD2 (6 bases). Trimming stripped 3 bases from V and 2 bases from J, with 11 bases between. Per germline, CDR1 WNHNN and CDR2 SYGVQD (reference sequence). The CDR3 extends over 14 amino acids. CDR3 sequence reads: CASSEWGRPYEQYF. CDR3 sequence (DNA): TGCGCCAGCAGTGAATGGGGGAGGCCCTACGAGCAGTACTTC.

The chain carries TRBV4-3 and TRBJ1-4; tentative D call: TRBD1 (5 bases). The CDR3 totals 15 residues. Trimming took 1 base from V and 4 from J, leaving 10 bases between them. Germline V CDR1 and CDR2: LGHNA, YSLEER. The CDR3 DNA reads TGCGCCAGCAGCCAAGGGGCAAGGGGTAATGAAAAACTGTTTTTT. Protein: CASSQGARGNEKLFF.

The chain couples TRBV5-1 to TRBJ2-3; maybe TRBD1 (6 bases). CDR3 length: 18 residues. Germline assignment: CDR1 SGHRS and CDR2 YFSETQ. V lost 0 bases to trimming and J lost 2 bases, with 19 bases between them. CDR3 protein: CASSLGSTGKGYTDTQYF. DNA of the CDR3: TGCGCCAGCAGCTTGGGGTCAACAGGGAAGGGATACACAGATACGCAGTATTTT.

V gene TRBV4-1 combines with J gene TRBJ1-1; TRBD1 aligns across 8 bases. Germline loops: CDR1 MGHRA, CDR2 YSYEKL. The V segment lost 4 bases and the J segment 4 bases; nucleotides outside the gene matches: 8. CDR3 length: 15 residues. The CDR3 sequence is CASSLRTGRTTEAFF. The DNA for the CDR3 is TGCGCCAGCAGCCTGAGGACAGGGAGGACCACTGAAGCTTTCTTT.

The J gene is TRBJ2-2, the V gene TRBV5-1, with a possible D match to TRBD2 (7 bases). Deletions cut 4 bases from V and 4 bases from J, with 14 bases between. The germline V gene encodes CDR1 SGHRS and CDR2 YFSETQ. The CDR3 is 15 amino acids. The CDR3 is CASSTEGGITGELFF. DNA of the CDR3: TGCGCCAGCAGCACCGAGGGGGGGATCACCGGGGAGCTGTTTTTT.

The chain combines TRBV29-1 with TRBJ1-1; no reliable D call. This CDR3 region has 14 residues. The germline CDR1 and CDR2 sequences are SQVTM and ANQGSEA. Deletions cut 3 bases from V and 0 bases from J, with 11 bases between. The CDR3 loop reads CSVDPGIMNTEAFF. The CDR3 DNA reads TGCAGCGTTGACCCAGGTATAATGAACACTGAAGCTTTCTTT. Full variable domain (remainder filled in from reference TRBV29-1 and TRBJ1-1): SAVISQKPSRDICQRGTSLTIQCQVDSQVTMMFWYRQQPGQSLTLIATANQGSEATYESGFVIDKFPISRPNLTFSTLTVSNMSPEDSSIYLCSVDPGIMNTEAFFGQGTRLTVV.

The V call is TRBV27, the J call TRBJ2-1; 7 bases match TRBD1. The length of the CDR3 is 13 residues. V lost 8 bases to trimming and J lost 0 bases; unmatched junction nucleotides: 1. The germline gives CDR1 MNHEY, CDR2 SMNVEV (reference sequence). CDR3 amino acids: CASGDSSYNEQFF. For the CDR3, the DNA is TGTGCCAGCGGGGACAGCTCCTACAATGAGCAGTTCTTC.

The CDR3 sequence is CASRGRGEQYF. CDR3 sequence (DNA): TGTGCCAGCAGAGGGCGGGGCGAGCAGTACTTC. The V and J genes are TRBV6-5 and TRBJ2-7; tentatively, D is TRBD2 (6 bases). The CDR3 totals 11 residues. V was pared by 6 bases and J by 6 bases, with 9 bases between. Germline CDR1 reads MNHEY; CDR2 reads SVGAGI.